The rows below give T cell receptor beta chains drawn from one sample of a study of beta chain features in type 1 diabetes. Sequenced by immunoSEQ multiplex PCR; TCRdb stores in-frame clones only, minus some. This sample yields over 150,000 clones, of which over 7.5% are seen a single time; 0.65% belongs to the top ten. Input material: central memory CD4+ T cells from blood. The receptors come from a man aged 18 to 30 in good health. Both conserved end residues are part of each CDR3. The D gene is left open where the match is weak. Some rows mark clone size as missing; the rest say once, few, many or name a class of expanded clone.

CDR3 DNA: TGTGCCAGTAGTATGACGACTAGCGGGAAAGAGACCCAGTACTTC; CDR3 protein: CASSMTTSGKETQYF; V gene: TRBV19; clone size: -; D gene: TRBD2; J gene: TRBJ2-5
CDR3 DNA: TGTGCCAGCAGCCAATCGACGGGAGGGTACAATGAGCAGTTCTTC; CDR3 protein: CASSQSTGGYNEQFF; V gene: TRBV16; clone size: -; D gene: TRBD2; J gene: TRBJ2-1
CDR3 DNA: TGTGCCAGCAGTGGGGCGGACAGGGCGAACACCGGGGAGCTGTTTTTT; CDR3 protein: CASSGADRANTGELFF; V gene: TRBV28; clone size: -; D gene: TRBD1; J gene: TRBJ2-2
CDR3 DNA: TGTGCCAGCAGCCCCGGCAGGGACACTGAAGCTTTCTTT; CDR3 protein: CASSPGRDTEAFF; V gene: TRBV7-3; clone size: few; D gene: -; J gene: TRBJ1-1
CDR3 DNA: TGTGCCATCAGACCTGGACAGATGAACACTGAAGCTTTCTTT; CDR3 protein: CAIRPGQMNTEAFF; V gene: TRBV10-3; clone size: few; D gene: -; J gene: TRBJ1-1
CDR3 DNA: TGTGCCATCAGTGAGCCATTCGGTGAAGGGGGTTCTTCAGATACGCAGTATTTT; CDR3 protein: CAISEPFGEGGSSDTQYF; V gene: TRBV10-3; clone size: -; D gene: -; J gene: TRBJ2-3
CDR3 DNA: TGTGCCAGCAGCTTAGAACTAGCGGGAGAGGACGAGCAGTACTTC; CDR3 protein: CASSLELAGEDEQYF; V gene: TRBV7-2; clone size: few; D gene: TRBD2; J gene: TRBJ2-7
CDR3 DNA: TGTGCCAGCAGTTCGGGTGTTGAAGGAAACACCATATATTTT; CDR3 protein: CASSSGVEGNTIYF; V gene: TRBV11-3; clone size: few; D gene: -; J gene: TRBJ1-3
CDR3 DNA: TGTGCCAGCACCACAGGCGTCTCTGGAAACACCATATATTTT; CDR3 protein: CASTTGVSGNTIYF; V gene: TRBV18; clone size: -; D gene: -; J gene: TRBJ1-3
CDR3 DNA: TGTGCCAGCAGCTTAGGGGACAGAACGCAGTATTTT; CDR3 protein: CASSLGDRTQYF; V gene: TRBV11-3; clone size: few; D gene: TRBD1; J gene: TRBJ2-3
CDR3 DNA: TGTGCCAGCAGCAGGGACAGGGGGAACTACAATGAGCAGTTCTTC; CDR3 protein: CASSRDRGNYNEQFF; V gene: TRBV5-8; clone size: few; D gene: TRBD1; J gene: TRBJ2-1
CDR3 DNA: TGTGCCAGCAGTGAGGGACAGGGCGGGGGCTACACCTTC; CDR3 protein: CASSEGQGGGYTF; V gene: TRBV6-1; clone size: few; D gene: TRBD1; J gene: TRBJ1-2
CDR3 DNA: TGTGCCAGCAGACGGCACTTGGGTACGGGGGAGCAGTACTTC; CDR3 protein: CASRRHLGTGEQYF; V gene: TRBV6-6; clone size: -; D gene: -; J gene: TRBJ2-7
CDR3 DNA: TGTGCCAGCAGCAAGAGAGGGGACAGGACCGGGGAGCTGTTTTTT; CDR3 protein: CASSKRGDRTGELFF; V gene: TRBV9; clone size: -; D gene: TRBD1; J gene: TRBJ2-2
CDR3 DNA: TGTGCCAGCAGCTCGTACCAAGAGACCCAGTACTTC; CDR3 protein: CASSSYQETQYF; V gene: TRBV7-2; clone size: many; D gene: -; J gene: TRBJ2-5
CDR3 DNA: TGTGCCATCAGTCCGGGACAGGAGTACTATGGCTACACCTTC; CDR3 protein: CAISPGQEYYGYTF; V gene: TRBV10-3; clone size: few; D gene: TRBD1; J gene: TRBJ1-2
CDR3 DNA: TGTGCCAGCAGCGGGGGGGGCTTCGCTAATGAAAAACTGTTTTTT; CDR3 protein: CASSGGGFANEKLFF; V gene: TRBV7-9; clone size: few; D gene: -; J gene: TRBJ1-4
CDR3 DNA: TGCGCCAGCAGTCAACAGGGGGCATACGAGCAGTACTTC; CDR3 protein: CASSQQGAYEQYF; V gene: TRBV10-2; clone size: few; D gene: TRBD1; J gene: TRBJ2-7
CDR3 DNA: TGTGCCAGCAGTTACTCGAGGAGTCGGGCAGATACGCAGTATTTT; CDR3 protein: CASSYSRSRADTQYF; V gene: TRBV6-5; clone size: few; D gene: -; J gene: TRBJ2-3
CDR3 DNA: TGTGCATCAAGTCCGGGAATTGATGAAAAACTGTTTTTT; CDR3 protein: CASSPGIDEKLFF; V gene: TRBV30; clone size: -; D gene: -; J gene: TRBJ1-4
CDR3 DNA: TGTGCCAGCAGTCCAGACAGGCGCTACGAGCAGTACTTC; CDR3 protein: CASSPDRRYEQYF; V gene: TRBV6-5; clone size: many; D gene: -; J gene: TRBJ2-7
CDR3 DNA: TGCGCCAGCAGCCAAGACAGGGGAAGCCAGCCCCAGCATTTT; CDR3 protein: CASSQDRGSQPQHF; V gene: TRBV4-1; clone size: -; D gene: -; J gene: TRBJ1-5
CDR3 DNA: TGTGCCAGCAAGATGACTAGCCTTAGAGGGGCCTACAATGAGCAGTTCTTC; CDR3 protein: CASKMTSLRGAYNEQFF; V gene: TRBV27; clone size: few; D gene: TRBD2; J gene: TRBJ2-1
CDR3 DNA: TGTGCCAGCAGCCAAGATCTTCCTACCGGGGAGCTGTTTTTT; CDR3 protein: CASSQDLPTGELFF; V gene: TRBV4-2; clone size: few; D gene: -; J gene: TRBJ2-2
CDR3 DNA: TGTGCCAGCAGCCCACCTAGACAGGGATGGAACGAGCAGTACTTC; CDR3 protein: CASSPPRQGWNEQYF; V gene: TRBV7-2; clone size: few; D gene: TRBD1; J gene: TRBJ2-7
CDR3 DNA: TGTGCCAGTAGTATATATCTCCGTCCGCGAGTGGAGCCCCAGCATTTT; CDR3 protein: CASSIYLRPRVEPQHF; V gene: TRBV19; clone size: -; D gene: -; J gene: TRBJ1-5
CDR3 DNA: TGTGCCAGCAGCCAAGCCACTAGCGGGAGTGACACGCAGTATTTT; CDR3 protein: CASSQATSGSDTQYF; V gene: TRBV4-2; clone size: -; D gene: TRBD2; J gene: TRBJ2-3
CDR3 DNA: TGTGCCAGCAGTTTCGACACGGGGGAGACCCAGTACTTC; CDR3 protein: CASSFDTGETQYF; V gene: TRBV5-6; clone size: few; D gene: -; J gene: TRBJ2-5
CDR3 DNA: TGTGCCATCTCGGACAGGGGTGCAACTAATGAAAAACTGTTTTTT; CDR3 protein: CAISDRGATNEKLFF; V gene: TRBV28; clone size: few; D gene: TRBD1; J gene: TRBJ1-4
CDR3 DNA: TGCGCCAGCAGCATCGGGAGCGGGAGCTACGAGCAGTACTTC; CDR3 protein: CASSIGSGSYEQYF; V gene: TRBV4-1; clone size: -; D gene: TRBD2; J gene: TRBJ2-7
CDR3 DNA: TGTGCCAGCTCAGTGGACAGGGGGAACACTGAAGCTTTCTTT; CDR3 protein: CASSVDRGNTEAFF; V gene: TRBV18; clone size: many; D gene: TRBD1; J gene: TRBJ1-1
CDR3 DNA: TGTGCCAGCAGTGTTGAGGGGGCCTCTAACTATGGCTACACCTTC; CDR3 protein: CASSVEGASNYGYTF; V gene: TRBV2; clone size: few; D gene: TRBD1; J gene: TRBJ1-2
CDR3 DNA: TGTGCCAGCAGCTTTACTAGCGGGGGGTTCAATGAGCAGTTCTTC; CDR3 protein: CASSFTSGGFNEQFF; V gene: TRBV7-9; clone size: -; D gene: TRBD2; J gene: TRBJ2-1
CDR3 DNA: TGTGCCAGCAGCCACAGGCCTGGTAGCAATCAGCCCCAGCATTTT; CDR3 protein: CASSHRPGSNQPQHF; V gene: TRBV7-9; clone size: -; D gene: -; J gene: TRBJ1-5
CDR3 DNA: TGTGCCTGGAGTGGGCTAGCGGGAGTTGATGAGACCCAGTACTTC; CDR3 protein: CAWSGLAGVDETQYF; V gene: TRBV30; clone size: few; D gene: TRBD2; J gene: TRBJ2-5
CDR3 DNA: TGTGCCAGCAGTGAGGGACAGGGCGGGGGCTACACCTTC; CDR3 protein: CASSEGQGGGYTF; V gene: TRBV6-5; clone size: -; D gene: TRBD1; J gene: TRBJ1-2
CDR3 DNA: TGTGCCAGCAGCCCTCGGCCGGGAGGCGGCACTGAAGCTTTCTTT; CDR3 protein: CASSPRPGGGTEAFF; V gene: TRBV11-2; clone size: -; D gene: -; J gene: TRBJ1-1
CDR3 DNA: TGTGCCAGCAGCCAACCTGTAGTGAACACTGAAGCTTTCTTT; CDR3 protein: CASSQPVVNTEAFF; V gene: TRBV7-9; clone size: few; D gene: -; J gene: TRBJ1-1
CDR3 DNA: TGTGCCTGGACCCCGGGAGGCTCTGGAAACACCATATATTTT; CDR3 protein: CAWTPGGSGNTIYF; V gene: TRBV30; clone size: many; D gene: -; J gene: TRBJ1-3
CDR3 DNA: TGTGCCAGCAGCAGAGCCGGGACTAGATCGTATGAGCAGTTCTTC; CDR3 protein: CASSRAGTRSYEQFF; V gene: TRBV25-1; clone size: few; D gene: TRBD2; J gene: TRBJ2-1
CDR3 DNA: TGCGCCAGCAGCTTCTCACAGGGGAACACTGAAGCTTTCTTT; CDR3 protein: CASSFSQGNTEAFF; V gene: TRBV5-1; clone size: -; D gene: -; J gene: TRBJ1-1
CDR3 DNA: TGCGCCAGCAGCTTGGAAGGCTCCCCGGGGGAGACCCAGTACTTC; CDR3 protein: CASSLEGSPGETQYF; V gene: TRBV5-1; clone size: -; D gene: -; J gene: TRBJ2-5
CDR3 DNA: TGTGCCAGCAGGGAAGCGGGTTCGCGGGAGGTAAAGACCCAGTACTTC; CDR3 protein: CASREAGSREVKTQYF; V gene: TRBV2; clone size: -; D gene: TRBD2; J gene: TRBJ2-5
CDR3 DNA: TGTGCCAGCAGCTTAATGGGGGGCACCGGGGAGCTGTTTTTT; CDR3 protein: CASSLMGGTGELFF; V gene: TRBV7-3; clone size: -; D gene: -; J gene: TRBJ2-2
CDR3 DNA: TGCGCCAGCAGCCAAGAACCAGGGGGTGGGACTGAAGCTTTCTTT; CDR3 protein: CASSQEPGGGTEAFF; V gene: TRBV4-1; clone size: -; D gene: TRBD1; J gene: TRBJ1-1
CDR3 DNA: TGTGCCAGCAGCTTAGGGAGGGAGACCCAGTACTTC; CDR3 protein: CASSLGRETQYF; V gene: TRBV7-9; clone size: few; D gene: -; J gene: TRBJ2-5
CDR3 DNA: TGCGCCAGCAGCCAAGGGTACAACTCCTACGAGCAGTACTTC; CDR3 protein: CASSQGYNSYEQYF; V gene: TRBV4-3; clone size: few; D gene: -; J gene: TRBJ2-7
CDR3 DNA: TGTGCCTGGAGTGTATTTGCGGCGCACAATGAGCAGTTCTTC; CDR3 protein: CAWSVFAAHNEQFF; V gene: TRBV30; clone size: -; D gene: -; J gene: TRBJ2-1